In this sample, the clone carrying this T cell receptor beta chain turned up a few times. The antigen is not known. The ends lost 4 bases at V and 4 bases at J; junction bases unmatched: 8. Germline CDR1 is SGHTA and CDR2 is FQGNSA. This CDR3 is built from 16 residues. The sample belongs to a study of T-cell memory formation after mild COVID-19. Study-level points and caveats: Clones shrinking from day 15 to 85 showed even CD4/CD8 mixes; later expanders tilted CD4+. Researchers report contracting CD4+ clones mostly in CM and EM, with CD8+ clones in EMRA.

Using its own MiXCR run on the 5' RACE reads, TCRdb lists one record per CDR3 protein. The sample shows under 550,000 distinct CDR3 sequences, roughly 18% of them seen only once. This clonotype was sampled from an adult woman who had mild COVID-19 (a few samples of this study predate the infection). Cell type and time point are not known. The sample was PBMCs or a T cell subset sorted from them (not recorded which). The V gene is TRBV7-2, the J gene TRBJ2-1; 9 positions agree with TRBD1. The CDR3 DNA is TGTGCCAGCAGCTCAACCGGGACAGGGATGTACAATGAGCAGTTCTTC. Its translation: CASSSTGTGMYNEQFF.